These 20 T cell receptor beta chains came from one sample sequenced in a study of T cells in Graves' hyperthyroidism and ophthalmopathy. Amplified TCR beta CDR3 regions came from RNA transcripts. The HTBI primer set drove a first-round RT-PCR of the TCR CDR3. From the multiplex PCR reads, TCRdb called clonotypes with MiXCR, one entry per CDR3 protein. The sample lists about 480,000 distinct CDR3 sequences, roughly a quarter occurring once. Sequencing was carried out using blood. Receptor source: a woman aged 25 to 45 with Graves' ophthalmopathy.

This clonotype was seen at least ten times. The V call is TRBV5-1, the J call TRBJ1-2; D gene ambiguous. The CDR3 is 13 residues long. Germline CDR1 is SGHRS and CDR2 is YFSETQ. Trimming left V 0 bases short and J 8 bases short, with 11 bases between. CDR3 in amino acids: CASSLGWDRGYTF. In DNA, the CDR3 is TGCGCCAGCAGCTTGGGCTGGGATCGGGGCTACACCTTC.

The table lists this clonotype with many counts. The genes are TRBV7-9 and TRBJ2-7; a possible D gene is TRBD2 (5 bases). V was trimmed by 2 bases and J by 5 bases, leaving 22 bases between them. Germline CDR1 SEHNR, CDR2 FQNEAQ (reference sequence). This CDR3 region has 17 residues. The CDR3, as DNA: TGTGCCAGCAGCTTAACCTCTTTAATGGACTTACTCCACGAGCAGTACTTC. Its protein product is CASSLTSLMDLLHEQYF. The complete variable domain, with remaining parts taken from reference TRBV7-9 and TRBJ2-7, reads DTGVSQNPRHKITKRGQNVTFRCDPISEHNRLYWYRQTLGQGPEFLTYFQNEAQLEKSRLLSDRFSAERPKGSFSTLEIQRTEQGDSAMYLCASSLTSLMDLLHEQYFGPGTRLTVT.

The gene calls are TRBV30 and TRBJ1-1; 7 positions agree with TRBD1. The CDR3 sequence is 16 residues long. Germline V lookup: CDR1 GTSNPN, CDR2 SVGIG (reference sequence). The V segment lost 2 bases and the J segment 1 base; nucleotides outside the gene matches: 10. CDR3 bases: TGTGCCTGGAGTACCCTAAGGGGACAGCGGAACACTGAAGCTTTCTTT. Residues: CAWSTLRGQRNTEAFF.

This clonotype was found many times. This chain connects TRBV10-3 to TRBJ1-2, with D uncertain. The CDR3 runs to 14 residues. Deletions cut 7 bases from V and 2 bases from J, with 14 bases between. The germline V gene encodes CDR1 ENHRY and CDR2 SYGVKD. DNA of the CDR3: TGTGCCATCACCGACCCAGCTACCAACTATGGCTACACCTTC. Protein: CAITDPATNYGYTF.

This clonotype was found many times. This chain joins TRBV20-1 and TRBJ1-5, with 10 positions matching TRBD1. The CDR3 length is 15 residues. Germline values: CDR1 DFQATT, CDR2 SNEGSKA (reference sequence). The V gene end was trimmed by 5 bases and the J gene end by 7 bases; junction bases not matched to a gene: 11. The CDR3 DNA reads TGCAGTGCTGGGACAGGGGTTATGCACGGACAGCCCCAGCATTTT. Its translation is CSAGTGVMHGQPQHF.

The chain has TRBV19 and TRBJ2-2; D is undetermined. Germline-derived CDR1 and CDR2 are LNHDA and SQIVND (reference sequence). V was shortened by 11 bases and J by 4 bases, with 14 bases between the two germline ends. The CDR3 is 13 residues long. The CDR3 loop is CAAGTSGTGELFF. As DNA, the CDR3 is TGTGCCGCTGGTACTTCAGGCACCGGGGAGCTGTTTTTT.

In regard to this clonotype: This may be a read error: a much more frequent sequence differs by one nucleotide. The CDR3 DNA reads TGTGCCAGCAGAAGGACAGCCTCTGGGGCCAACGTCCTGACTTTC. Encoded protein: CASRRTASGANVLTF. The chain combines TRBV12-3 or TRBV12-4 with TRBJ2-6, with a weak D call TRBD1 (6 bases). Trimming removed 6 bases from V and 0 bases from J, with 9 bases in between. This CDR3 comprises 15 residues.

At least ten counts were recorded for this clonotype. The chain has TRBV3-1 and TRBJ1-3; the D is unclear. CDR3 size: 14 residues. Germline CDR1 is LGHDT and CDR2 is YNNKEL (reference sequence). Trimming cost V 2 bases and J 4 bases, with 9 bases left between them. The CDR3 DNA reads as TGTGCCAGCAGCCAATCGGTGGGCGGAAACACCATATATTTT. Its translation: CASSQSVGGNTIYF.

This clonotype has ten or more counts. The J gene is TRBJ2-7, the V gene TRBV15; possible D gene TRBD2, 6 bases. The CDR3 is made up of 15 amino acids. Trimming removed 1 base from V and 2 bases from J, with 12 bases in between. Germline loops: CDR1 LNHNV, CDR2 YYDKDF (reference sequence). The CDR3 nucleotides read TGTGCCACCAGCAGAGCTTCTTCGGGGGCCTACGAGCAGTACTTC. Translating it yields CATSRASSGAYEQYF.

This clonotype was counted many times. This chain connects TRBV6-5 to TRBJ1-2; D is uncertain. Trimming removed 5 bases from V and 1 base from J, with 5 bases in between. Looked up from germline, CDR1 is MNHEY and CDR2 is SVGAGI. CDR3 length: 12 amino acids. DNA for the CDR3: TGTGCCAGCAGTAGTAGTAACTATGGCTACACCTTC. This codes for CASSSSNYGYTF.

The chain has TRBV12-3 or TRBV12-4 and TRBJ2-7; no clear D gene. The CDR3 is 11 residues long. V lost 5 bases, J lost 6 bases, and 8 bases lay in between. DNA for the CDR3: TGTGCCAGCAGTGGGTTTCCCGAGCAGTACTTC. Translating gives CASSGFPEQYF.

This clonotype was counted many times. The CDR3 bases are TGTGCCAGCAGCCCAGAGGGACTAGCGCCGTCAGAGACCCAGTACTTC. This translates into CASSPEGLAPSETQYF. This rearrangement joins TRBV7-8 to TRBJ2-5; 10 bases line up with TRBD2. V lost 5 bases and J lost 4; bases outside the gene matches: 10. This CDR3 is 16 amino acids long. Per the germline V gene, CDR1 is SGHVS and CDR2 is FQNEAQ.

This clonotype was observed at least ten times. DNA of the CDR3: TGTGCCAGCAGAGGGACAGGGAACCACTATGGCTACACCTTC. Translated, it gives CASRGTGNHYGYTF. This chain connects TRBV6-5 to TRBJ1-2, with 9 bases fitting TRBD1. After removal of 6 bases from V and 3 bases from J, the junction contained 5 bases not matched to a gene. The CDR3 spans 14 residues. Germline V CDR1 and CDR2: MNHEY, SVGAGI.

The chain employs TRBV6-1 and TRBJ1-2; weak D call: TRBD1 (6 bases). CDR3 length: 13 residues. CDR1 and CDR2 (germline): MNHNS, SASEGT. V was trimmed by 4 bases and J by 8 bases, leaving 14 bases between them. The CDR3 region is CASSVRGGGGYTF. CDR3 bases: TGTGCCAGCAGTGTCAGGGGAGGAGGAGGCTACACCTTC.

This clonotype was detected ten times or more. This chain joins TRBV6-1 and TRBJ1-5; D not resolved. The CDR3 contains 14 residues. Looked up from germline, CDR1 is MNHNS and CDR2 is SASEGT. The V and J ends lost 1 base and 2 bases respectively, with 6 bases between them. The CDR3 protein is CASSEGTGNQPQHF. Here the CDR3 DNA reads TGTGCCAGCAGTGAAGGGACGGGCAATCAGCCCCAGCATTTT.

This clonotype was observed a few times. The rearrangement links TRBV28 to TRBJ2-7, with 8 bases fitting TRBD1. CDR1 and CDR2 from the germline V gene are MDHEN and SYDVKM. Trimming at V came to 5 bases and at J to 2 bases, leaving 8 bases not matched to a gene. The length of the CDR3 is 15 residues. DNA of the CDR3: TGTGCCAGCAGTGTGACAGGACAGGGCCCCTACGAGCAGTACTTC. Encoded protein: CASSVTGQGPYEQYF.

To note about this clonotype: A much more abundant neighbour one base away suggests this may be a read error. The chain combines TRBV7-2 with TRBJ2-7; unclear D gene. This CDR3 has 15 amino acids. The V and J ends lost 2 bases and 4 bases respectively, with 15 bases between them. The V gene's germline CDR1 is SGHTA and CDR2 FQGNSA. Written as DNA, the CDR3 is TGTGCCAGCAGCTTATATGGTTTTGCTCTATACGAGCAGTACTTC. Translation: CASSLYGFALYEQYF.

Concerning this clonotype itself: A read error is possible here, since a much larger clone lies one base away. This chain connects TRBV6-1 to TRBJ1-1; possible D gene TRBD1, 6 bases. Per germline, CDR1 MNHNS and CDR2 SASEGT. CDR3 size: 12 residues. CDR3 DNA: TGTGCCACCAGTCCACAGGGCCATGGAGCTTTCTTT. Protein product: CATSPQGHGAFF.

The sample holds a few counts of this clonotype. V gene TRBV7-3 combines with J gene TRBJ1-1, with no clear D. The V gene lost 5 bases and the J gene lost 4 bases, with 23 bases spanning the gap. CDR1 is SGHTA and CDR2 is FQGTGA in the germline V gene. This CDR3 has 17 residues. The CDR3 bases are TGTGCCAGCAGCCAAGGTCGGGCGGTCCCATGGGTCACTGAAGCTTTCTTT. Encoded protein: CASSQGRAVPWVTEAFF.

This clonotype was counted at least ten times. This sequence joins TRBV19 and TRBJ2-5; weak D call: TRBD1 (5 bases). The CDR3 runs 14 residues. V gave up 2 bases and J gave up 2 bases, with 9 bases separating them. Germline CDR1 and CDR2: LNHDA and SQIVND (reference sequence). CDR3: CASSIRQTQETQYF. CDR3 sequence (DNA): TGTGCCAGTAGTATACGACAGACTCAAGAGACCCAGTACTTC.